The rows below give T cell receptor beta chains drawn from one sample of a study of graft-versus-host responses after intestinal transplantation. Sequenced by immunoSEQ multiplex PCR; TCRdb stores in-frame clones only, minus some. The table lists under 75,000 clones, about 89% of them singletons. The sequencing here drew on ileum tissue, taken roughly 390 days after transplant. These receptor sequences come from a human patient who received an intestinal transplant, so some T cells may come from the graft donor. The CDR3 runs from the conserved cysteine through the conserved F or W. A D gene is named only where the DNA matches it firmly. The size of a clone is reported for some rows only, either as once, few or many, or as a class for expanded clones.

D gene	CDR3 length	clone size	J gene	V gene	CDR3 DNA	CDR3 protein
-	15	-	TRBJ2-1	TRBV5-6	TGTGCCAGCAGCTTACGTCCCAACTCCTACAATGAGCAGTTCTTC	CASSLRPNSYNEQFF
TRBD1	15	-	TRBJ1-1	TRBV7-3	TGTGCCAGCAGCATCCTCACCGGGACAGGGTGTAGCGCTTTCTTT	CASSILTGTGCSAFF
TRBD1	15	-	TRBJ2-7	TRBV6-5	TGTGCCAGCAGTCCTCGGGACAGTACCTCCTACGAGCAGTACTTC	CASSPRDSTSYEQYF
-	14	-	TRBJ1-1	TRBV19	TGTGCCAGTAAAAGGGTAGCCTTGAACACTGAAGCTTTCTTT	CASKRVALNTEAFF
-	14	-	TRBJ1-3	TRBV6-1	TGTGCCAGCAGTCCGACCCGTCCGGGAAACACCATATATTTT	CASSPTRPGNTIYF
TRBD2	16	-	TRBJ2-5	TRBV4-1	TGCGCCAGCAGCCAAACTAGCGGGGGGGCCGTAGAGACCCAGTACTTC	CASSQTSGGAVETQYF
-	17	-	TRBJ2-7	TRBV10-3	TGTGCCATCAGTGAGCCCTTATTAAAGCGGCCTACCTACGAGCAGTACTTC	CAISEPLLKRPTYEQYF
-	13	once	TRBJ1-6	TRBV12-5	TGTGCTAGTGGTTTTACAGCTAATTCACCCCTCCACTTT	CASGFTANSPLHF
-	13	-	TRBJ2-1	TRBV7-3	TGTGCCAGCAGTTCCCCGTTTCACAATGAGCAGTTCTTC	CASSSPFHNEQFF
TRBD1	15	few	TRBJ1-5	TRBV6-1	TGTGCCAGCAGTGAAATGGGACAGGGGATTCAGCCCCAGCATTTT	CASSEMGQGIQPQHF
-	13	-	TRBJ2-5	TRBV7-2	TGTGCCAGCAGCTTGATGAGGGAAGAGACCCAGTACTTC	CASSLMREETQYF
TRBD1	14	-	TRBJ1-1	TRBV7-3	TGTGCCAGCAGCTCCACAGGGGGTGATACTGAAGCTTTCTTT	CASSSTGGDTEAFF
TRBD1	15	-	TRBJ2-7	TRBV6-5	TGTGCCAGCAGTGGACAGGGACCGTCTTCCTACGAGCAGTACTTC	CASSGQGPSSYEQYF
TRBD1	15	once	TRBJ1-2	TRBV4-2	TGTGCCAGCAGCCAAGTTTCAGGGGGTAACTATGGCTACACCTTC	CASSQVSGGNYGYTF
TRBD2	15	-	TRBJ2-1	TRBV6-5	TGTGCCAACAGTGGGGGAGCGGGGGATTCCAATGAGCAGTTCTTC	CANSGGAGDSNEQFF
TRBD1	17	-	TRBJ1-4	TRBV7-6	TGTGCCAGCAGCTTAGCTAGCGGGACAGGATATAATGAAAAACTGTTTTTT	CASSLASGTGYNEKLFF
TRBD1	13	-	TRBJ2-5	TRBV7-3	TGTGCCAGCAGCTCGACAGGGGTGGAGACCCAGTACTTC	CASSSTGVETQYF
-	14	-	TRBJ2-7	TRBV28	TGTGCCAGCAGTTTGGTTTTGGACGCCTACGAGCAGTACTTC	CASSLVLDAYEQYF
-	15	-	TRBJ2-7	TRBV5-4	TGTGCCAGCAGCCACCGGGACGTAGGTTCCTACGAGCAGTACTTC	CASSHRDVGSYEQYF
TRBD1	13	-	TRBJ1-5	TRBV5-5	TGTGCCAGCAGTTACAGGGGGCAGCAGCCCCAGCATTTT	CASSYRGQQPQHF
TRBD2	15	-	TRBJ2-3	TRBV27	TGTGCCAGCAGTTCGACTAGCGGATACCTAGCCACGCAGTATTTT	CASSSTSGYLATQYF
-	14	-	TRBJ2-5	TRBV18	TGTGCCAGCTCACCGGGACTGCCGCGGGAGACCCAGTACTTC	CASSPGLPRETQYF
TRBD1	13	-	TRBJ1-1	TRBV10-3	TGTGCCATCAGTGAGACCGGGGACAGAGAAGCTTTCTTT	CAISETGDREAFF
-	11	-	TRBJ2-5	TRBV7-2	TGTGCCAGCAGCTTACCAGAGACCCAGTACTTC	CASSLPETQYF
-	15	-	TRBJ2-6	TRBV9	TGTGCCAGCAGCGTTAGGCAGTCCGGGGCCAACGTCCTGACTTTC	CASSVRQSGANVLTF
TRBD2	14	few	TRBJ2-7	TRBV10-3	TGTGCCATCAGCCCACTAGCGGGAGAGGACGAGCAGTACTTC	CAISPLAGEDEQYF
TRBD1	14	-	TRBJ2-4	TRBV9	TGTGCCAGCAGCGGTGGGACAGGGCGGAGCATTCAGTACTTC	CASSGGTGRSIQYF
-	11	-	TRBJ2-7	TRBV29-1	TGCAGCGTTGAGCGAGGGGGGGAGCAGTACTTC	CSVERGGEQYF
-	15	-	TRBJ1-4	TRBV19	TGTGCCAGTAGTATGTCTGCCGAGTATTATGAAAAACTGTTTTTT	CASSMSAEYYEKLFF
-	15	-	TRBJ2-5	TRBV4-2	TGTGCCAGCAGCCAAGTGGACAGTCACGGGGAGACCCAGTACTTC	CASSQVDSHGETQYF
-	12	once	TRBJ2-2	TRBV29-1	TGCAGCGTTGGACATAACACCGGGGAGCTGTTTTTT	CSVGHNTGELFF
TRBD2	13	-	TRBJ2-5	TRBV7-3	TGTGCCAGCAGCTTAGCGGGAGGAGAGACCCAGTACTTC	CASSLAGGETQYF
TRBD2	15	-	TRBJ2-3	TRBV5-1	TGCGCCAGTAACCTAGCGGGAGGATTCCCCGATACGCAGTATTTT	CASNLAGGFPDTQYF
TRBD1	15	once	TRBJ2-1	TRBV28	TGTGCCAGCACCTACCCCGGGACAGCTTACAATGAGCAGTTCTTC	CASTYPGTAYNEQFF
-	14	-	TRBJ2-7	TRBV2	TGTGCCAGCAGTGTGGGCGGGAAGACCTACGAGCAGTACTTC	CASSVGGKTYEQYF
TRBD2	15	-	TRBJ2-5	TRBV11-2	TGTGCCAGCAGCATAGGGGCGGGGGGGCCAGAGACCCAGTACTTC	CASSIGAGGPETQYF
TRBD1	13	once	TRBJ2-7	TRBV11-3	TGTGCCAGCAGTAGGGACAGCTCCTACGAGCAGTACTTC	CASSRDSSYEQYF
-	14	-	TRBJ2-1	TRBV6-5	TGTGCCAGCAGCCACGCAGGCGAGGGGAGCCGGGAGTTCTTC	CASSHAGEGSREFF
TRBD1	18	-	TRBJ1-3	TRBV5-4	TGTGCCAGCAGCCCCCAGACGATCAGGGGGAGGTCTGGAAACACCATATATTTT	CASSPQTIRGRSGNTIYF
-	13	-	TRBJ1-1	TRBV6-5	TGTGCCACCATTGGGCCCATGGAGACTGAAGCTTTCTTT	CATIGPMETEAFF
-	11	medium-sized	TRBJ2-5	TRBV18	TGTGCCAGCTCACCAAAGGAGACCCAGTACTTC	CASSPKETQYF